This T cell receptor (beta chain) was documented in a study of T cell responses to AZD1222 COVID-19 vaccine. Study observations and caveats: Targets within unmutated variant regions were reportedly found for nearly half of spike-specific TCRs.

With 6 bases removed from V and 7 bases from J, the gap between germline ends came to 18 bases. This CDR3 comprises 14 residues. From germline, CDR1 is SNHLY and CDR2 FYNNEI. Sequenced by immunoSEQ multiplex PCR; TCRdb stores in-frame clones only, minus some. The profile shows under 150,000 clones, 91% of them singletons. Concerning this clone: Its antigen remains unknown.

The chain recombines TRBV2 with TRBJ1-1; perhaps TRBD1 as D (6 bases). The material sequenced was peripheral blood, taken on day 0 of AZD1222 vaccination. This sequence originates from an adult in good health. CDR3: CASREDSPRSEAFF. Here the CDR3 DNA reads TGTGCCAGCAGGGAGGACAGTCCTCGAAGTGAAGCTTTCTTT.